The source of this T cell receptor beta chain is a study of monozygotic twins with inflammatory bowel disease. Notes on the study in general: Perhaps reflecting limited power, concordant and discordant twins did not differ in repertoire similarity. Distinguishing T cell subtypes was not possible.

Per sample, reverse transcription was split into eight reactions. A template switching step added UMIs, each with a 6-nucleotide sample barcode. TCRdb reanalyzed the 5' RACE reads, giving one entry per CDR3 protein sequence and no DNA. Listed are just over 300,000 distinct CDR3 sequences; 5% to 6% falls within the top ten. The CDR3 covers 15 residues. Germline V gives CDR1 ENHRY, CDR2 SYGVKD. Regarding this clonotype: Its antigen remains unknown.

The receptor was isolated from a human donor with ulcerative colitis or Crohn's disease, or a healthy co-twin of an affected twin (not recorded which). This chain links TRBV10-3 with TRBJ1-5; TCRdb designates TRBD1, a call that cannot be tested without DNA. The source material was blood. The CDR3 is CAISEGQGFGQPQHF.